This T cell receptor (beta chain) emerged from a study of blood T cell repertoires in COVID-19. Whole-study context: PBMCs, B-cell-depleted T cells, or T cells provided the cDNA or gDNA that made up the material.

The CDR3 contains 18 residues. Deletions cut 0 bases from V and 0 bases from J, with 16 bases between. Germline values: CDR1 SGHTS, CDR2 YDEGEE. Authors' data handling: The authors estimated nucleated cell counts from reference gene primer amplification. TCRdb's table, derived via immunoSEQ multiplex PCR, lists solely in-frame clones and lacks some. Clone size and V and J calls were adopted from that table, with D and trimming inferred from the DNA. The profile shows about 130,000 clones, 85% to 90% of them singletons. The chain combines TRBV5-8 with TRBJ2-4, with D maybe TRBD2 (6 bases). This clonotype was obtained from a human donor in a cohort sampled during active COVID-19. The sample was peripheral blood. The CDR3 DNA is TGTGCCAGCAGCTTGGGGGCGGGGCTAATCCTAGCCAAAAACATTCAGTACTTC. This sequence encodes CASSLGAGLILAKNIQYF.